The 22 T cell receptor beta chains listed next were all sequenced from one sample in a study of sequential checkpoint blockade in melanoma. The table came from immunoSEQ multiplex PCR; TCRdb's copy has only in-frame clones and leaves some out. The sample contains about 6,800 clones, about 28% of which appear only once. Treatment reported: randomized to nivolumab then ipilimumab (arm A) or the reverse (arm B). The sample here was tumor tissue (inferred from file names), taken from a patient given nivolumab and ipilimumab in sequence. These receptors originate from a human donor with melanoma.

The genes are TRBV19 and TRBJ1-2; tentative D call: TRBD1 (6 bases). There are 13 residues in the CDR3. CDR1 is LNHDA and CDR2 is SQIVND in the germline V gene (reference sequence). The V end lost 0 bases, the J end lost 4 bases, and 6 bases lay between the germline ends. CDR3 sequence reads: CASSIEQGYGYTF. CDR3 DNA: TGTGCCAGTAGTATAGAACAGGGCTATGGCTACACCTTC.

This clone has just a few counts. The chain couples TRBV28 to TRBJ2-3; unclear D gene. Germline V gene data show CDR1 as MDHEN and CDR2 as SYDVKM. This CDR3 spans 14 amino acids. Deletions cut 7 bases from V and 6 bases from J, with 17 bases between. The CDR3 nucleotides are TGTGCCAGCACCCTGAGTCGGCCTCCGGATACGCAGTATTTT. Translation: CASTLSRPPDTQYF.

This clone was detected only a few times. The rearrangement uses TRBV5-1 and TRBJ2-3, with TRBD2 matching over 9 bases. This CDR3 has 16 amino acids. The V gene end was trimmed by 1 base and the J gene end by 7 bases; junction bases not matched to a gene: 10. Germline V gene sequence: CDR1 SGHRS, CDR2 YFSETQ. In nucleotides, the CDR3 is TGCGCCAGCAGCTTGCTTGGGCGGGAGGGCCCGAATACGCAGTATTTT. It is translated as CASSLLGREGPNTQYF.

In its sample, this clone was seen a few times. V is TRBV7-1 and J is TRBJ1-5; D may be TRBD1 (5 bases). TRBV7-1 is sorted into the ORF group, with uncertain function. Between the trimmed V and J ends, which lost 5 bases and 7 bases, there was a span of 12 bases. This CDR3 is built from 13 residues. CDR3 nucleotide sequence: TGTGCCAGCAGCCCCCAATGGGACCAGCCCCAGCATTTT. Its protein is CASSPQWDQPQHF.

The rearrangement uses TRBV30 and TRBJ2-5; D remains ambiguous. The germline V gene encodes CDR1 GTSNPN and CDR2 SVGIG (reference sequence). The CDR3 contains 13 residues. V was trimmed by 2 bases and J by 7 bases, leaving 14 bases between them. The CDR3 spells CAWSRPISGTQYF. Written as DNA, the CDR3 is TGTGCCTGGAGTCGTCCAATATCGGGGACCCAGTACTTC.

This clone appeared a few times. The chain is built from TRBV25-1 and TRBJ1-4; D is undetermined. V gave up 2 bases and J gave up 5 bases, with 12 bases separating them. The length of the CDR3 is 15 residues. Germline CDR1 MGHDK, CDR2 SYGVNS. For the CDR3, the DNA is TGTGCCAGCAGTGAAGCACGGGGTGTGAATGAAAAACTGTTTTTT. Amino acid sequence: CASSEARGVNEKLFF.

The chain combines TRBV6-1 with TRBJ1-2; a weak D match, TRBD1 (5 bases). Looked up from germline, CDR1 is MNHNS and CDR2 is SASEGT. The length of the CDR3 is 14 residues. Trimming left V 1 base short and J 5 bases short, with 11 bases between. CDR3 sequence (DNA): TGTGCCAGCAGTGAAGGGGGGGGTTCTTATGGCTACACCTTC. This sequence encodes CASSEGGGSYGYTF.

In its sample, this clone ranks as large. V and J are TRBV6-8 and TRBJ2-7, with 7 bases matching TRBD1. The CDR3 covers 15 residues. Germline V gene data show CDR1 as MNHGY and CDR2 as SAAAGT. V lost 0 bases, J lost 3 bases, and 5 bases stayed unmatched. CDR3 in DNA: TGTGCCAGCAGTTACTCGGGACAGTCGGTCTACGAGCAGTACTTC. It yields the protein CASSYSGQSVYEQYF.

In this sample, this clone turned up a few times. The rearrangement joins TRBV11-3 to TRBJ2-1; 10 bases line up with TRBD2. This CDR3 has 18 amino acids. Germline V gene data show CDR1 as SGHNT and CDR2 as YENEEA. J lost 5 bases, V lost 5 bases, and 15 bases had no gene match. The CDR3 sequence is CASSPGLAAPQGNNEQFF. Here the CDR3 DNA reads TGTGCCAGCAGCCCTGGACTAGCGGCTCCCCAAGGAAACAATGAGCAGTTCTTC.

Only a few counts were recorded for this clone. This rearrangement joins TRBV6-7 to TRBJ2-3; no clear D gene. TRBV6-7 is an ORF, and what it does is uncertain. Trimming removed 5 bases at V and 5 bases at J, with 8 bases between. The CDR3 length is 12 residues. The CDR3: CASSLSIDTQYF. The CDR3 nucleotides read TGTGCCAGCAGTCTCTCCATAGATACGCAGTATTTT.

The chain uses TRBV18 and TRBJ1-2, with D possibly TRBD1 on 5 matching bases. Trimming cost V 3 bases and J 5 bases, with 10 bases left between them. Germline CDR1 KGHSH, CDR2 LQKENI. The CDR3 covers 13 residues. The CDR3 DNA follows: TGTGCCAGCTCACCTGTCAGGGATTATGGCTACACCTTC. It yields the protein CASSPVRDYGYTF.

This clone was picked up a small number of times. This chain links TRBV6-8 with TRBJ1-2; D unclear. Germline V gene sequence: CDR1 MNHGY, CDR2 SAAAGT. CDR3 length: 20 residues. The V gene lost 5 bases and the J gene lost 2 bases, with 30 bases spanning the gap. CDR3 residues: CASSVFPLLYGDILNYGYTF. The CDR3 DNA is TGTGCCAGCAGTGTTTTCCCCTTGTTATATGGAGACATACTCAACTATGGCTACACCTTC.

V and J are TRBV29-1 and TRBJ2-3; D not resolved. This CDR3 spans 14 amino acids. Between the trimmed V and J ends, which lost 7 bases and 1 base, there was a span of 15 bases. Germline CDR1 is SQVTM and CDR2 is ANQGSEA. The CDR3 nucleotides read TGCAGCGCCCAGGTGGGTCAAGGCACAGATACGCAGTATTTT. Translating gives CSAQVGQGTDTQYF.

This clone occurred a few times. V is TRBV11-3 and J is TRBJ2-2; no clear D gene. From germline, CDR1 is SGHNT and CDR2 YENEEA. CDR3 length equals 14 residues. The V end lost 2 bases, the J end lost 6 bases, and 10 bases lay between the germline ends. The CDR3 region is CASSLRSRAGELFF. DNA of the CDR3: TGTGCCAGCAGCTTACGTTCCCGCGCCGGGGAGCTGTTTTTT.

The CDR3 region has the DNA TGTGCCAGCAGCGATGCGGGAGAGGACGATGAGCAGTTCTTC. It specifies CASSDAGEDDEQFF. This chain links TRBV9 with TRBJ2-1; the match to TRBD2 covers 7 bases. This CDR3 has 14 amino acids. Unmatched junction bases numbered 8, after V lost 3 bases and J lost 8 bases. Per germline, CDR1 SGDLS and CDR2 YYNGEE. The complete variable domain, with remaining parts taken from reference TRBV9 and TRBJ2-1, reads DSGVTQTPKHLITATGQRVTLRCSPRSGDLSVYWYQQSLDQGLQFLIQYYNGEERAKGNILERFSAQQFPDLHSELNLSSLELGDSALYFCASSDAGEDDEQFFGPGTRLTVL.

The V gene is TRBV1, the J gene TRBJ1-3. TRBV1 is a pseudogene. CDR3 length: 17 amino acids. DNA for the CDR3: TGCGCCAGCAGCCAATCACGGGGGCTTGGGGCTGGAAACACCATATATTTT. Translation gives CASSQSRGLGAGNTIYF.

This clone occurred many times. The chain joins TRBV11-3 to TRBJ1-1, with D possibly TRBD1 on 5 matching bases. Germline V gene sequence: CDR1 SGHNT, CDR2 YENEEA. With 7 bases removed from V and 0 bases from J, the gap between germline ends came to 18 bases. The CDR3 has 16 residues. The CDR3 region has the DNA TGTGCCAGCAAGACGGGACTCGCCCTAATGAACACTGAAGCTTTCTTT. Protein: CASKTGLALMNTEAFF.

This chain connects TRBV29-1 to TRBJ1-2; TRBD1 matches 8 bases. Germline CDR1 reads SQVTM; CDR2 reads ANQGSEA. After removal of 3 bases from V and 2 bases from J, the junction contained 11 bases not matched to a gene. The CDR3 covers 16 residues. The CDR3 loop is CSVDTRDRQTNYGYTF. CDR3 in DNA: TGCAGCGTTGACACCCGGGACAGGCAGACCAACTATGGCTACACCTTC. Using reference TRBV29-1 and TRBJ1-2 for the parts outside the CDR3, the full variable domain is SAVISQKPSRDICQRGTSLTIQCQVDSQVTMMFWYRQQPGQSLTLIATANQGSEATYESGFVIDKFPISRPNLTFSTLTVSNMSPEDSSIYLCSVDTRDRQTNYGYTFGSGTRLTVV.

A few counts support this clone. The chain carries TRBV6-8 and TRBJ2-1; 8 nucleotides align to TRBD2. The CDR3 totals 15 residues. V dropped 8 bases and J dropped 9; count of bases not matched to a gene: 15. The V gene's germline CDR1 is MNHGY and CDR2 SAAAGT. Here the CDR3 DNA reads TGTGCCAGCGCACTAGCGGAGGGGCCCCTTGTTGAGCAGTTCTTC. It yields the protein CASALAEGPLVEQFF.

This clone came up a few times. This chain connects TRBV9 to TRBJ1-1, with 9 bases fitting TRBD1. Germline-derived CDR1 and CDR2 are SGDLS and YYNGEE. CDR3 size: 14 residues. V trimming: 6 bases; J trimming: 5 bases; junction bases outside the gene matches: 8. The CDR3 DNA sequence: TGTGCCAGCATTCGGACAGGGGAGGGGACTGAAGCTTTCTTT. Amino acid sequence: CASIRTGEGTEAFF. The full variable domain, with the rest looked up from reference TRBV9 and TRBJ1-1, is DSGVTQTPKHLITATGQRVTLRCSPRSGDLSVYWYQQSLDQGLQFLIQYYNGEERAKGNILERFSAQQFPDLHSELNLSSLELGDSALYFCASIRTGEGTEAFFGQGTRLTVV.

J is TRBJ2-2 and V is TRBV14; possibly TRBD1 or TRBD2 for D (6 bases each). The germline V gene has CDR1 SGHDN and CDR2 FVKESK. V shed 2 bases and J shed 2 bases, with 18 bases lying between them. The CDR3 spans 18 residues. For the CDR3, the DNA is TGTGCCAGCAGCCAACGTAATCGGGGGCTAGCTAACACCGGGGAGCTGTTTTTT. This encodes CASSQRNRGLANTGELFF.

By sample fraction, this clone is medium-sized. The genes are TRBV6-8 and TRBJ2-2, with D possibly being TRBD1 (6 bases). The CDR3 consists of 15 residues. V lost 0 bases and J 4 bases, leaving 9 bases between the germline ends. CDR1 and CDR2 (germline): MNHGY, SAAAGT. The CDR3 spells CASSYSTGPTGELFF. The DNA for the CDR3 is TGTGCCAGCAGTTACTCCACAGGGCCCACCGGGGAGCTGTTTTTT.